This T cell receptor (beta chain) was captured by sequencing in a study of blood T cell repertoires in COVID-19. For the study at large: Sites across the United States, Italy and Spain contributed samples from acute and convalescent COVID-19.

V lost 1 base and J lost 8, with 15 bases in between. Germline CDR1 SGHRS, CDR2 YFSETQ. The CDR3 contains 14 residues. Per the authors' pipeline: Nucleated cell number was recorded as an estimate derived from reference gene primer amplification. Data came from immunoSEQ multiplex PCR; TCRdb stores just in-frame clones and leaves some out. The DNA gave D and trimming, while V, J and clone size come from that table. Altogether 450,000 or so clones are present, roughly 91% being singletons, with the ten largest covering 0.6%. Cohorts were based on clinical histories the participants reported. The chain is built from TRBV5-1 and TRBJ1-1; D is undetermined. Sample: PBMCs or T cells enriched from blood (not recorded which). The sequence came from a man between 18 and 29 years old who had recovered from COVID-19. The CDR3 DNA follows: TGCGCCAGCAGCTTGATCCCCGGAGCTGCCGAAGCTTTCTTT. Translated: CASSLIPGAAEAFF.